Listed below are T cell receptor beta chains from one sample, sequenced in a study of graft-versus-host responses after intestinal transplantation. Clones were read by immunoSEQ multiplex PCR, and TCRdb kept only the in-frame ones, dropping some. Of under 15,000 clones in the sample, under 95% were seen once. This sample comprised PBMCs, obtained about 34 months after intestinal transplantation. These receptors came from a human patient who received an intestinal transplant, so some T cells may come from the graft donor. Each CDR3 is given with its conserved first and last residue. D genes are given only for firm matches.

d_call	v_call	j_call	cdr3_aa	cdr3_nt
TRBD1	TRBV18	TRBJ1-2	CASSPAGGYYGYTF	TGTGCCAGCTCACCTGCAGGGGGATACTATGGCTACACCTTC
NA	TRBV9	TRBJ2-1	CASSATLAAEQFF	TGTGCCAGCAGCGCGACCCTAGCAGCCGAGCAGTTCTTC
NA	TRBV7-9	TRBJ2-5	CASSLAGVETQYF	TGTGCCAGCAGCTTAGCAGGGGTAGAGACCCAGTACTTC
NA	TRBV7-8	TRBJ1-5	CASSLADNQPQHF	TGTGCCAGCAGCCTAGCGGATAATCAGCCCCAGCATTTT
NA	TRBV10-1	TRBJ1-2	CASSTDRTGGYTF	TGCGCCAGCAGTACAGACAGGACTGGCGGCTACACCTTC
TRBD1	TRBV9	TRBJ2-3	CASSVTGQGVTDTQYF	TGTGCCAGCAGCGTGACCGGACAGGGGGTGACGGATACGCAGTATTTT
NA	TRBV7-9	TRBJ1-4	CASSLPGAYEKLFF	TGTGCCAGCAGCTTACCCGGGGCCTATGAAAAACTGTTTTTT
TRBD1	TRBV7-6	TRBJ1-2	CASSQTGGGGYTF	TGTGCCAGCAGCCAGACAGGGGGTGGTGGCTACACCTTC
TRBD1	TRBV6-6	TRBJ1-1	CASSWGQGDTEAFF	TGTGCCAGCAGTTGGGGACAGGGGGACACTGAAGCTTTCTTT
TRBD1	TRBV6-6	TRBJ1-2	CASGAIQGAGYTF	TGTGCCAGCGGGGCCATCCAGGGGGCGGGCTACACCTTC
NA	TRBV18	TRBJ1-2	CASSPPVPNYGYTF	TGTGCCAGCTCACCACCGGTGCCGAACTATGGCTACACCTTC
NA	TRBV5-1	TRBJ2-2	CASSLEGGDTGELFF	TGCGCCAGCAGCTTGGAGGGGGGAGACACCGGGGAGCTGTTTTTT
NA	TRBV7-3	TRBJ2-5	CASSLSGPETQYF	TGTGCCAGCAGCTTATCGGGCCCAGAGACCCAGTACTTC
NA	TRBV19	TRBJ2-3	CASTSLSSGTQYF	TGTGCCAGTACCTCATTATCCTCGGGTACGCAGTATTTT
NA	TRBV27	TRBJ1-1	CASSEPGTNTEAFF	TGTGCCAGCAGTGAACCAGGAACTAACACTGAAGCTTTCTTT
TRBD2	TRBV18	TRBJ2-1	CASSPLTSGVDEQFF	TGTGCCAGCTCACCCCTGACTAGCGGGGTTGATGAGCAGTTCTTC
NA	TRBV10-3	TRBJ1-1	CAARQGGRFTEAFF	TGTGCCGCCCGGCAGGGCGGACGATTCACTGAAGCTTTCTTT
NA	TRBV4-1	TRBJ1-4	CASSQDFREKLFF	TGCGCCAGCAGCCAAGATTTTCGGGAAAAACTGTTTTTT
NA	TRBV6-5	TRBJ2-7	CASIGAGASYEQYF	TGTGCCAGCATCGGGGCAGGGGCTTCCTACGAGCAGTACTTC
TRBD2	TRBV6-5	TRBJ2-7	CASSYLAGGNYEQYF	TGTGCCAGCAGTTATCTAGCGGGGGGGAACTACGAGCAGTACTTC
NA	TRBV7-6	TRBJ2-7	CASKGYEQYF	TGTGCCAGCAAGGGGTACGAGCAGTACTTC
TRBD1	TRBV7-9	TRBJ2-5	CASSSGQGQETQYF	TGTGCCAGCAGCTCAGGACAGGGGCAGGAGACCCAGTACTTC
NA	TRBV13	TRBJ2-2	CASSLGGAGELFF	TGTGCCAGCAGCTTAGGGGGAGCCGGGGAGCTGTTTTTT
NA	TRBV5-6	TRBJ2-7	CASSRDSAATIRSYEQYF	TGTGCCAGCAGCCGGGATTCCGCCGCGACAATCCGATCCTACGAGCAGTACTTC
TRBD2	TRBV13	TRBJ2-3	CASTPGSGGIGTQYF	TGTGCCAGCACCCCGGGGAGCGGGGGAATTGGTACGCAGTATTTT
TRBD1	TRBV27	TRBJ1-4	CASSQRTGSEKLFF	TGTGCCAGCAGTCAACGGACAGGGTCTGAAAAACTGTTTTTT
NA	TRBV5-8	TRBJ2-5	CASSTEPSQETQYF	TGTGCCAGCAGCACCGAACCCAGCCAAGAGACCCAGTACTTC
NA	TRBV15	TRBJ1-2	CATSRRPGDYGYTF	TGTGCCACCAGCCGACGGCCGGGGGACTATGGCTACACCTTC
NA	TRBV7-2	TRBJ1-1	CASSLGIEAFF	TGTGCCAGCAGCTTAGGGATTGAAGCTTTCTTT
NA	TRBV5-4	TRBJ1-1	CASSLGRRDTEAFF	TGTGCCAGCAGCTTGGGACGTAGGGACACTGAAGCTTTCTTT
NA	TRBV19	TRBJ1-2	CASSIPGITGGYTF	TGTGCCAGTAGTATCCCAGGAATAACAGGGGGCTACACCTTC